This T cell receptor (beta chain) comes out of a study of blood T cells in healthy people across ages. Background on the study: Roughly one uniquely barcoded beta molecule per two T cells was captured.

This clonotype appeared many times. The ends were cut back, 3 bases at V and 4 bases at J, with 7 bases in the middle. The CDR3 runs 13 residues. Through a sample-barcoded 5' primer and a J-beta primer mix, a second PCR was run for roughly 6 to 12 cycles. Using its own MiXCR run on the 5' RACE reads, TCRdb lists one record per CDR3 protein. The table has 800,000 or so distinct CDR3 sequences, about 62% seen once. The clonotype was recovered from a man aged 25 to 45 in good health. The sequencing input was blood. This rearrangement joins TRBV12-3 or TRBV12-4 to TRBJ2-1; D is undetermined. DNA for the CDR3: TGTGCCAGCAGTTTTGGAGTTTACAATGAGCAGTTCTTC. Translated, it gives CASSFGVYNEQFF.